This note documents a single T cell receptor beta chain sequence. The antigen is undetermined. TCRdb keeps only in-frame clones here, not all; method: immunoSEQ multiplex PCR. This table has almost 100,000 clones, 80% to 95% appearing once. V gave up 6 bases and J gave up 2 bases; unmatched junction bases: 2. The length of the CDR3 is 14 residues. The germline gives CDR1 MNHNS, CDR2 SASEGT. Each patient relapsed following autologous stem cell transplantation, and prior brentuximab vedotin exposure differed. Complete response, partial response or progressive disease was each patient's best response. The data were obtained in a study of PD-1 blockade in classical Hodgkin lymphoma. Study observations and caveats: Patients with a complete response exhibited baseline diversity comparable to newly diagnosed patients. Those starting nivolumab under 1 year post-ASCT were excluded. Healthy donors were reported to have higher baseline TCR diversity than newly diagnosed patients.

The V call is TRBV6-1, the J call TRBJ2-1; 9 bases agree with TRBD2. The sequence was obtained from a human donor with classical Hodgkin lymphoma. Sequenced here: peripheral blood mononuclear cells (PBMCs), sampled at baseline. CDR3 region: CASRIAGAYNEQFF. The CDR3 nucleotides are TGTGCCAGCAGAATAGCGGGAGCCTACAATGAGCAGTTCTTC.